These 7 T cell receptor beta chains share one sample of origin, sequenced in a study of T cells expressing NK-cell markers. TCRdb reprocessed the 5' RACE reads; each CDR3 protein has one entry and no DNA is given. The specimen's table records 140,000 to 150,000 distinct CDR3 sequences. Sequenced sample: blood T cells: a sorted CD56 or NKG2C T cell subset, CD4+ or CD8+ T cells, or bulk PBMC T cells (not recorded which). Receptor source: a man in his late teens or twenties in good health.

The chain has TRBV12-3 or TRBV12-4 and TRBJ2-2; the TRBD2 assignment by TCRdb is unverifiable without DNA. The CDR3 consists of 14 residues. CDR3 region: CASRRGGGDGELFF.

J is TRBJ2-1 and V is TRBV12-3 or TRBV12-4; TCRdb's D gene call, TRBD2, goes unchecked for lack of DNA. The CDR3 consists of 13 residues. CDR3 in amino acids: CASLSGGVDEQFF.

This chain uses TRBV20-1 with TRBJ2-1; TCRdb picks TRBD2, but there is no DNA to check that call. Germline CDR1 DFQATT, CDR2 SNEGSKA (reference sequence). The CDR3 loop spans 16 amino acids. The CDR3 here is CSATPYTSPSGGEQFF.

The V and J genes are TRBV7-6 and TRBJ2-1. The CDR3 totals 15 residues. Germline V gives CDR1 SGHVS, CDR2 FNYEAQ. The chain's CDR3 is CASSFRFLSDNEQFF.

The rearrangement links TRBV6-5 to TRBJ2-1; TCRdb names TRBD2, which stays unverified in the absence of DNA. Germline V gene sequence: CDR1 MNHEY, CDR2 SVGAGI. The CDR3 sequence is 15 residues long. This CDR3 is CASSYSRLAGSEQFF.

The chain uses TRBV19 and TRBJ2-2; as DNA is missing, the TRBD2 call by TCRdb cannot be tested. The CDR3 is 15 amino acids. Germline V lookup: CDR1 LNHDA, CDR2 SQIVND (reference sequence). The CDR3 protein is CASSIWTSGTGELFF.

This chain joins TRBV5-8 and TRBJ1-2; as DNA is missing, the TRBD1 call by TCRdb cannot be tested. Germline V CDR1 and CDR2: SGHTS, YDEGEE. This CDR3 spans 15 amino acids. CDR3 loop: CAAAQDWQGNYGYTF. The whole variable domain, filled in from reference TRBV5-8 and TRBJ1-2, reads EAGVTQSPTHLIKTRGQQATLRCSPISGHTSVYWYQQALGLGLQFLLWYDEGEERNRGNFPPRFSGRQFPNYSSELNVNALELEDSALYLCAAAQDWQGNYGYTFGSGTRLTVV.